This T cell receptor beta chain is drawn from a study of blood T cell repertoires in COVID-19. Germline V gene sequence: CDR1 LGHDT, CDR2 YNNKEL (reference sequence). The CDR3 loop spans 15 amino acids. Trimming cost V 2 bases and J 6 bases; bases outside gene matches: 1. Some clones are missing from TCRdb's copy, which holds only in-frame ones; the method was immunoSEQ multiplex PCR. The data contain 400,000 or so clones, less than 95% of them seen just once; the ten biggest clones take up approximately 0.55%. This TCR was recovered from a young man who had recovered from COVID-19. The chain has TRBV3-1 (or the pseudogene TRBV3-2) and TRBJ2-4; 13 nucleotides match TRBD2. Sequenced sample: PBMCs or T cells enriched from blood (not recorded which). CDR3 bases: TGTGCCAGCAGCCAACGACTAGCGGGAGGAAACATTCAGTACTTC. Protein: CASSQRLAGGNIQYF.